This T cell receptor (beta chain) is from a study of blood T cell repertoires in COVID-19. As for the study in general: Sources were T cells, B-cell-depleted T cells, or PBMCs; the material itself was cDNA or gDNA.

Original processing notes: Amplification with reference gene primers provided the estimates of nucleated cell counts. Libraries were prepared by immunoSEQ multiplex PCR; TCRdb keeps only in-frame clonotypes and omits some of them. V and J calls and clone size are given by that table; D and trimming were obtained from the DNA. The sample holds around 70,000 clones, about nine tenths seen once. The receptor was isolated from a woman in her late teens or twenties with acute or convalescent COVID-19. Sequencing was carried out using peripheral blood.

As DNA, the CDR3 is TGTGCCAGCAGTGGGGGACAACAAGAGACCCAGTACTTC. Amino acids: CASSGGQQETQYF. This sequence joins TRBV27 and TRBJ2-5, with a tentative D call TRBD1 (6 bases). Germline CDR1 reads MNHEY; CDR2 reads SMNVEV (reference sequence). CDR3 length: 13 amino acids. Deletions cut 5 bases from V and 2 bases from J, with 9 bases between.